Shown below are 13 T cell receptor beta chains from a single sample sequenced in a study of CD4 T cells in relation to SARS-CoV-2 and coronaviruses. No antigen is known for these receptors. Clones were sequenced by immunoSEQ multiplex PCR, and TCRdb holds only the in-frame ones, with some missing. Altogether 43,000 or so clones are present, roughly four fifths being singletons, with the ten largest covering more than 1.3%. The sample taken for sequencing was naive CD4+ T cells from PBMCs, cultured in vitro. The subset: naive CD4+ T cells isolated by negative enrichment. The receptors originated from an adult with COVID-19.

The V gene is TRBV5-6, the J gene TRBJ1-2; no definite D call. The CDR3 is made up of 12 amino acids. Germline assignment: CDR1 SGHDT and CDR2 YYEEEE. V was shortened by 0 bases and J by 8 bases, with 8 bases between the two germline ends. The CDR3 protein is CASSLVGGGYTF. DNA of the CDR3: TGTGCCAGCAGCTTGGTGGGAGGAGGCTACACCTTC.

This chain links TRBV2 with TRBJ2-5; D remains unclear. Germline V lookup: CDR1 SNHLY, CDR2 FYNNEI. This CDR3 contains 13 residues. Between the trimmed V and J ends, which lost 6 bases and 5 bases, there was a span of 13 bases. The CDR3 coding sequence is TGTGCCAGCAGGGCGGAGTTCCTTGAGACCCAGTACTTC. As protein: CASRAEFLETQYF.

This chain uses TRBV30 with TRBJ2-1; 12 bases fit TRBD2. Germline trimming cut 3 bases from V and 4 bases from J; bases unmatched to any gene: 4. This CDR3 has 15 residues. Germline V CDR1 and CDR2: GTSNPN, SVGIG (reference sequence). CDR3 in amino acids: CAWRETSGGYNEQFF. CDR3 in DNA: TGTGCCTGGAGGGAGACTAGCGGGGGATACAATGAGCAGTTCTTC.

The CDR3 protein is CASSHTIGAMGETQYF. The CDR3, as DNA: TGTGCCAGCAGCCACACTATAGGGGCCATGGGGGAGACCCAGTACTTC. V usage is TRBV28 and J usage is TRBJ2-5; D might be TRBD1 (5 bases). V lost 6 bases to trimming and J lost 5 bases, with 22 bases between them. CDR3 length: 16 residues. CDR1 and CDR2 from the germline V gene are MDHEN and SYDVKM.

The chain carries TRBV13 and TRBJ2-5, with TRBD1 identical over 8 bases. The V gene end was trimmed by 5 bases and the J gene end by 7 bases; junction bases not matched to a gene: 9. The CDR3 is 14 amino acids. In germline, CDR1 is PRHDT, CDR2 FYEKMQ (reference sequence). CDR3 in amino acids: CASSPGTGKGTQYF. In nucleotides, the CDR3 is TGTGCCAGCAGCCCCGGGACAGGTAAAGGGACCCAGTACTTC.

The chain is built from TRBV9 and TRBJ2-3; a weak D match, TRBD2 (7 bases). V lost 3 bases and J lost 1, with 15 bases in between. The CDR3 is 16 amino acids. CDR1 and CDR2 from the germline V gene are SGDLS and YYNGEE. The CDR3 spells CASSGRGGERTDTQYF. CDR3 DNA sequence: TGTGCCAGCAGCGGGAGGGGGGGAGAGCGCACAGATACGCAGTATTTT.

V gene TRBV9 combines with J gene TRBJ2-3, with D uncertain. From germline, CDR1 is SGDLS and CDR2 YYNGEE. This CDR3 comprises 14 residues. V lost 0 bases to trimming and J lost 3 bases, with 8 bases between them. CDR3: CASSVAGWTDTQYF. CDR3 sequence (DNA): TGTGCCAGCAGCGTAGCCGGCTGGACAGATACGCAGTATTTT.

The V call is TRBV4-1, the J call TRBJ2-1; D uncertain. The germline V gene encodes CDR1 MGHRA and CDR2 YSYEKL. Trimming pared 1 base from V and 6 bases from J, leaving 16 bases between. CDR3 length: 16 amino acids. CDR3 in DNA: TGCGCCAGCAGCCAAGGAGGCTACCCGTTGGCCAATGAGCAGTTCTTC. Protein sequence: CASSQGGYPLANEQFF.

The rearrangement joins TRBV11-2 to TRBJ1-1, with a tentative D call TRBD1 (5 bases). Germline V lookup: CDR1 SGHAT, CDR2 FQNNGV. Trimming took 3 bases from V and 1 from J, leaving 12 bases between them. CDR3 size: 15 residues. DNA for the CDR3: TGTGCCAGCAGCTTGGCTCAGGGATGGAACACTGAAGCTTTCTTT. It encodes CASSLAQGWNTEAFF.

The chain is built from TRBV7-2 and TRBJ2-5; D call uncertain. Germline CDR1 SGHTA, CDR2 FQGNSA. V was trimmed by 7 bases and J by 0 bases, leaving 9 bases between them. The CDR3 spans 13 residues. The CDR3 DNA sequence: TGTGCCAGCACCACGGAGTACCAAGAGACCCAGTACTTC. Translating gives CASTTEYQETQYF.

Only one count was recorded for this clone. This CDR3 reads CASSSRTSTDTQYF. CDR3 coding DNA: TGTGCCAGCAGCTCCAGGACTTCCACAGATACGCAGTATTTT. The chain joins TRBV5-4 to TRBJ2-3, with D perhaps matching TRBD2 (5 bases). The CDR3 sequence is 14 residues long. The V and J ends lost 3 bases and 2 bases respectively, with 10 bases between them. The germline gives CDR1 SGHNT, CDR2 YYREEE (reference sequence).

The chain couples TRBV5-1 to TRBJ2-7, with D unclear. The germline CDR1 and CDR2 sequences are SGHRS and YFSETQ. CDR3 length: 13 residues. Trimming cost V 2 bases and J 4 bases, with 10 bases left between them. This chain's CDR3 is CASSFKDRYEQYF. Written as DNA, the CDR3 is TGCGCCAGCAGCTTTAAAGATCGTTACGAGCAGTACTTC.

This sequence joins TRBV18 and TRBJ1-4, with 8 nucleotides matching TRBD1. Trimming removed 5 bases from V and 8 bases from J; junction bases left unmatched: 7. This CDR3 region has 14 residues. Looked up from germline, CDR1 is KGHSH and CDR2 is LQKENI. The DNA of the CDR3 is TGTGCCAGCTCATCTTCTACAGGGGGAGAAAAACTGTTTTTT. Its protein product is CASSSSTGGEKLFF.